This record concerns one T cell receptor (beta chain) sequence. Antigen specificity is unknown. The V and J ends lost 1 base and 0 bases respectively, with 10 bases between them. CDR1 and CDR2 from the germline V gene are DFQATT and SNEGSKA (reference sequence). This CDR3 region has 14 residues. No cell sorting was done before RNA was extracted from the tissue. Three rounds of nested PCR, following a modified ARM-PCR protocol, produced the TCRbeta library. TCRdb independently ran MiXCR on the multiplex PCR reads; one entry per CDR3 protein. The sample lists more than 85,000 distinct CDR3 sequences, roughly 75% occurring once. The source of the sample is a study of tumor and adjacent non-tumor tissue in lung cancer. About the research overall: Histology: 12 adenocarcinoma, a couple of squamous cell carcinoma, 1 small cell lung cancer. Aged roughly 31 to 76 years, patients included 9 to 11 men and about 5 women with stage I to III disease.

The study's findings and limits: Patients with more diverse tumor TCRs had worse survival.

The chain employs TRBV20-1 and TRBJ2-7; D is unclear. Sequenced input: lung tumor tissue. This receptor was identified in a woman in her fifties or sixties with non-small cell lung cancer. The CDR3: CSARAVGNSYEQYF. In DNA form, the CDR3 reads TGCAGTGCTAGAGCCGTTGGTAACTCCTACGAGCAGTACTTC.